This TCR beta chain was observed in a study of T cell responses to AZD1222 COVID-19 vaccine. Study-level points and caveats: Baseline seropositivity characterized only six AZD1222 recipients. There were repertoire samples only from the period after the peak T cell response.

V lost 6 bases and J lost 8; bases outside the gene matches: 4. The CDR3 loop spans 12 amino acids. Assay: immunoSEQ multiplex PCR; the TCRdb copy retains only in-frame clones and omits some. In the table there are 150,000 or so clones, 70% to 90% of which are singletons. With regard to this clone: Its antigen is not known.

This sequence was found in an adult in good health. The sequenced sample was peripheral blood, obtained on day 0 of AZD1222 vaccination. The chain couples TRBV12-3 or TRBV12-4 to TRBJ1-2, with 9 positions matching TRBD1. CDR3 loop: CASRQGARGYTF. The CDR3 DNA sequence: TGTGCCAGCAGACAGGGGGCGCGGGGCTACACCTTC.